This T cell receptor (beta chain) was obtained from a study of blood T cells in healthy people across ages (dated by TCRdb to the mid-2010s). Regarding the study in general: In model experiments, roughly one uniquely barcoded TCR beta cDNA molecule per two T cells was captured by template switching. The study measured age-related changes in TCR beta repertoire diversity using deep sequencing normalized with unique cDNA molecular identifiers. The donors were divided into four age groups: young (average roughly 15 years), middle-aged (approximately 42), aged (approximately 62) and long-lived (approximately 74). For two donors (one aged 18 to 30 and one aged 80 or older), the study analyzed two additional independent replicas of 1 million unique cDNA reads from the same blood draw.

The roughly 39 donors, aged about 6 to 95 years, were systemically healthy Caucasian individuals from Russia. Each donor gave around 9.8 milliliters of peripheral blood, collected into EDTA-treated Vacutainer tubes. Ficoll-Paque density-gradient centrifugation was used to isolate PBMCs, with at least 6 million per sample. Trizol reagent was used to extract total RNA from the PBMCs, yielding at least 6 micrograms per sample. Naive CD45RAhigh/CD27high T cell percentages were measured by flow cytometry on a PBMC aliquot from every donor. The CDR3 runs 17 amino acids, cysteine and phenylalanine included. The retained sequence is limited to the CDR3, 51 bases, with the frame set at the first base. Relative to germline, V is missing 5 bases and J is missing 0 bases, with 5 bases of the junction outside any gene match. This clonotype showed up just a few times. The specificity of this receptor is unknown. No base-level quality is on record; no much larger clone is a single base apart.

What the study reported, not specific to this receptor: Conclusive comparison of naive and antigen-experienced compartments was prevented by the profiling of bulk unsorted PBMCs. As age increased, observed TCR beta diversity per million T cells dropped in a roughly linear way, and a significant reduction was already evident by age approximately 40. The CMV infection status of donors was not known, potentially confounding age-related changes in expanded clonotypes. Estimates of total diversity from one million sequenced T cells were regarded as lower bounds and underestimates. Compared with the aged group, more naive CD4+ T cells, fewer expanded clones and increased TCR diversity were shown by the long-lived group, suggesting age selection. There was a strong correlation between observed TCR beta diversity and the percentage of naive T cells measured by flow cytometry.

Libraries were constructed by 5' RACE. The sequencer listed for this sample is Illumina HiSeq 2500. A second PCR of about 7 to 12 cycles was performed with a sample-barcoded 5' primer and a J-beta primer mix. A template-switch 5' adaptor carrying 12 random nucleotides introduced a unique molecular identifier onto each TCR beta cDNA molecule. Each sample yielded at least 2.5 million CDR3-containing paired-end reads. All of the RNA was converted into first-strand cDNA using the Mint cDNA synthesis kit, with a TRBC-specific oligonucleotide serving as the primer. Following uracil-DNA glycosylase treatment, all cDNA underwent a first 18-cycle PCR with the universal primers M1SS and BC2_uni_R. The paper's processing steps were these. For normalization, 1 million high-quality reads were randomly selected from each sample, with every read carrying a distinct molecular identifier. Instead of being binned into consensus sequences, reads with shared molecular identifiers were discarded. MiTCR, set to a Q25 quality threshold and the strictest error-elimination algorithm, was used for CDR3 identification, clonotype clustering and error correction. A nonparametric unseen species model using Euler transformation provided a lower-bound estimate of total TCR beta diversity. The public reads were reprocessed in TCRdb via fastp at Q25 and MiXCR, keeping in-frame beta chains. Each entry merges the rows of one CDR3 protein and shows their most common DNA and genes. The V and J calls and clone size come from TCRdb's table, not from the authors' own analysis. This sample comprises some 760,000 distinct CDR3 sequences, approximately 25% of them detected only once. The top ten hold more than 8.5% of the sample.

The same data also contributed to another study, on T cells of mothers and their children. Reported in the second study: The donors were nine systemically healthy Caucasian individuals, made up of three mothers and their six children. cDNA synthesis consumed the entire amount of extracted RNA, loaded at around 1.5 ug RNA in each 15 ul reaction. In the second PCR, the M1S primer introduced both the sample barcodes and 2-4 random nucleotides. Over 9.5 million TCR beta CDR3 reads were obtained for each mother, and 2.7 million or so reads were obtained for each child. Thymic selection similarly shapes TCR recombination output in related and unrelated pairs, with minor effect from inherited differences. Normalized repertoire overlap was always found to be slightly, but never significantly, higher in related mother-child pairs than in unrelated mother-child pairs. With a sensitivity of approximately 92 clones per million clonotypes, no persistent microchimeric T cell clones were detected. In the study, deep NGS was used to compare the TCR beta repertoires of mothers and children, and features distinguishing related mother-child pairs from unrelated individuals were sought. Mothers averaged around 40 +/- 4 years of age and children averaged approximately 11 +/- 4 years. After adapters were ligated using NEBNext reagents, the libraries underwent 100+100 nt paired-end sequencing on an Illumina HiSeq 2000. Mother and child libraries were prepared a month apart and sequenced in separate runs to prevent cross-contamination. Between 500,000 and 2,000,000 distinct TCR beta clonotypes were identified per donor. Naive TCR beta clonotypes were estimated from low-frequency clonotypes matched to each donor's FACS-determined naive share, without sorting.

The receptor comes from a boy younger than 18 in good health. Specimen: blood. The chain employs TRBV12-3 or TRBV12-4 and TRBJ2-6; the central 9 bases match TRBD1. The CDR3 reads CASSLDRGLSGANVLTF. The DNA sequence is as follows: TGTGCCAGCAGTCTGGACAGGGGCCTCTCTGGGGCCAACGTCCTGACTTTC.